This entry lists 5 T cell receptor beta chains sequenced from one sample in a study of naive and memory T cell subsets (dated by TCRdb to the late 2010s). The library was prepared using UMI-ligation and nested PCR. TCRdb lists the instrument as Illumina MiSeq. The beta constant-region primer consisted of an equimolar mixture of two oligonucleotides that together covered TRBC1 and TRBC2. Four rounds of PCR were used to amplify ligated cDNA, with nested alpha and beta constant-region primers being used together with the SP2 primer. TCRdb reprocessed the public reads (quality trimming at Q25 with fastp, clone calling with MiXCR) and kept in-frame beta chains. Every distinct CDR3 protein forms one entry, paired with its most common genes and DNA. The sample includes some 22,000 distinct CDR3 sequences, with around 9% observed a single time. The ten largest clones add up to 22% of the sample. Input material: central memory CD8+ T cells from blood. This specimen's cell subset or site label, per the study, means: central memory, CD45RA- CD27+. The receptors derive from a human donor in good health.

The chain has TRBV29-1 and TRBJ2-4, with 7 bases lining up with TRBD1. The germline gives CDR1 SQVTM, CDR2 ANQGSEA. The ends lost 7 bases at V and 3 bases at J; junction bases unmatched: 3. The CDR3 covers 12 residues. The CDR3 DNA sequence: TGCAGCGCTGGACAGGACAAAAACATTCAGTACTTC. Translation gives CSAGQDKNIQYF. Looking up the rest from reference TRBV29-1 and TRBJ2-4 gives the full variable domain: SAVISQKPSRDICQRGTSLTIQCQVDSQVTMMFWYRQQPGQSLTLIATANQGSEATYESGFVIDKFPISRPNLTFSTLTVSNMSPEDSSIYLCSAGQDKNIQYFGAGTRLSVL.

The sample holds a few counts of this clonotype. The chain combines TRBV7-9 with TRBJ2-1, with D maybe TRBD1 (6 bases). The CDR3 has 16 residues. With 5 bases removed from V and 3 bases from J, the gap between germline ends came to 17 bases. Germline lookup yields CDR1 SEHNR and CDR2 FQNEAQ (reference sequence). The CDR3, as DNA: TGTGCCAGCAGCCCGACAACAGGGACCTACTACAATGAGCAGTTCTTC. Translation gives CASSPTTGTYYNEQFF. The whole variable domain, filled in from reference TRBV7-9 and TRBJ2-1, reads DTGVSQNPRHKITKRGQNVTFRCDPISEHNRLYWYRQTLGQGPEFLTYFQNEAQLEKSRLLSDRFSAERPKGSFSTLEIQRTEQGDSAMYLCASSPTTGTYYNEQFFGPGTRLTVL.

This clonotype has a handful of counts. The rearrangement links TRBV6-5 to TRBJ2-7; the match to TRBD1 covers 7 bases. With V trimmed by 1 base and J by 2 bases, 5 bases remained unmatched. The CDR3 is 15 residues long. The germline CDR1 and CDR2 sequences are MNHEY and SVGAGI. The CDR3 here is CASSYLAGGTYEQYF. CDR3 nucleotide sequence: TGTGCCAGCAGTTACTTGGCAGGGGGAACCTACGAGCAGTACTTC.

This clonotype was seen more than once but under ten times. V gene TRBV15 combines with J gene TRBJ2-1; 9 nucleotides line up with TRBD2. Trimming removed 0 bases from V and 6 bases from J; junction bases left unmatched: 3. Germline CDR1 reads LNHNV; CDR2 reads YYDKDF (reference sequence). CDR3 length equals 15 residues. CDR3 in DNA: TGTGCCACCAGCAGAGAGGCGGGAGGGGGCAATGAGCAGTTCTTC. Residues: CATSREAGGGNEQFF. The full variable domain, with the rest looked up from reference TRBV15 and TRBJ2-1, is DAMVIQNPRYQVTQFGKPVTLSCSQTLNHNVMYWYQQKSSQAPKLLFHYYDKDFNNEADTPDNFQSRRPNTSFCFLDIRSPGLGDTAMYLCATSREAGGGNEQFFGPGTRLTVL.

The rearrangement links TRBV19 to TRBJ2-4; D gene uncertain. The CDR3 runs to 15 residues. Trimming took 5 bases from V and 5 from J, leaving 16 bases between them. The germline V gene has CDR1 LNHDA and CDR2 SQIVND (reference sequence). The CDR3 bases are TGTGCCAGTAGTTCTCTGCCGGGCAAGGAAAACATTCAGTACTTC. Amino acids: CASSSLPGKENIQYF. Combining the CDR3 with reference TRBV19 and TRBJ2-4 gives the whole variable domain DGGITQSPKYLFRKEGQNVTLSCEQNLNHDAMYWYRQDPGQGLRLIYYSQIVNDFQKGDIAEGYSVSREKKESFPLTVTSAQKNPTAFYLCASSSLPGKENIQYFGAGTRLSVL.